These 23 T cell receptor beta chains came from one sample sequenced in a study of cytomegalovirus exposure and HLA in healthy donors. TCRdb's copy holds only in-frame clones and misses some; the assay was immunoSEQ multiplex PCR. The sample includes 45,000 to 65,000 clones, 93% of them seen just once. The sequencing sample was made of PBMCs. Receptors were obtained from a young woman in good health and CMV-seropositive.

The chain is built from TRBV10-3 and TRBJ1-6; D is perhaps TRBD1 (6 bases). This CDR3 is built from 13 residues. The germline V and J ends were trimmed by 5 bases and 5 bases, with 7 bases remaining between them. Germline V gives CDR1 ENHRY, CDR2 SYGVKD. The DNA of the CDR3 is TGTGCCATCAGTCGACAGGATAATTCACCCCTCCACTTT. It translates to CAISRQDNSPLHF.

The genes are TRBV5-1 and TRBJ2-7; a possible D gene is TRBD1 (6 bases). V was trimmed by 0 bases and J by 3 bases, leaving 22 bases between them. CDR1 SGHRS and CDR2 YFSETQ come from the germline V gene. This CDR3 contains 18 residues. The DNA for the CDR3 is TGCGCCAGCAGCTTGGCCGGAAAGGACAGCCCAGGGAGCTACGAGCAGTACTTC. It specifies CASSLAGKDSPGSYEQYF.

V gene TRBV28 combines with J gene TRBJ1-2; D uncertain. The CDR3 totals 12 residues. Germline CDR1 and CDR2: MDHEN and SYDVKM. Trimming removed 4 bases at V and 6 bases at J, with 9 bases between. CDR3 bases: TGTGCCAGCAGTTCATCAGGAAATGGCTACACCTTC. Translated: CASSSSGNGYTF.

The gene calls are TRBV7-9 and TRBJ2-7; 8 bases line up with TRBD2. J lost 2 bases, V lost 7 bases, and 7 bases had no gene match. CDR1 is SEHNR, CDR2 FQNEAQ, per germline (reference sequence). The CDR3 totals 14 residues. The CDR3 nucleotides are TGTGCCAGCACCTCGGGGGGGAGGACCTACGAGCAGTACTTC. Its translation is CASTSGGRTYEQYF.

The chain recombines TRBV5-1 with TRBJ2-7; 10 bases agree with TRBD1. The CDR3 is 13 residues long. Germline values: CDR1 SGHRS, CDR2 YFSETQ. J gave up 7 bases and V 3 bases, and 4 bases lay outside the gene matches. The CDR3 loop reads CASSSGQGREQYF. The CDR3 DNA reads TGCGCCAGCAGCTCGGGACAGGGGCGTGAGCAGTACTTC.

This clone was detected a few times. The V gene is TRBV7-2, the J gene TRBJ2-7; no definite D call. Trimming pared 4 bases from V and 6 bases from J, leaving 10 bases between. The germline gives CDR1 SGHTA, CDR2 FQGNSA. This CDR3 has 12 amino acids. The CDR3 reads CASSSYSAEQYF. Written as DNA, the CDR3 is TGTGCCAGCAGCTCCTACTCCGCCGAGCAGTACTTC.

This chain connects TRBV4-3 to TRBJ1-2, with 9 bases matching TRBD1. The V and J ends lost 5 bases and 4 bases, in that order; junction bases with no gene match: 5. The germline V gene has CDR1 LGHNA and CDR2 YSLEER. The CDR3 covers 14 residues. CDR3 amino acids: CASSTWTGVYGYTF. CDR3 coding DNA: TGCGCCAGCAGCACTTGGACAGGGGTCTATGGCTACACCTTC.

This sequence joins TRBV14 and TRBJ2-5, with TRBD1 matching over 7 bases. CDR1 is SGHDN, CDR2 FVKESK, per germline. V lost 7 bases, J lost 4 bases, and 9 bases stayed unmatched. The CDR3 is 14 amino acids. The CDR3 DNA reads TGTGCCAGCACCTCGGGACAGTTCGCAGAGACCCAGTACTTC. The encoded protein is CASTSGQFAETQYF.

The V and J genes are TRBV28 and TRBJ2-7, with TRBD1 matching over 7 bases. Germline CDR1 MDHEN, CDR2 SYDVKM. This CDR3 is 14 amino acids long. J lost 4 bases, V lost 2 bases, and 5 bases had no gene match. CDR3 in DNA: TGTGCCAGCAGTTTAAAGGGGGCATTTTACGAGCAGTACTTC. Translation: CASSLKGAFYEQYF.

The chain couples TRBV4-2 to TRBJ2-1, with 9 bases aligning to TRBD2. CDR1 is LGHNA, CDR2 YNFKEQ, per germline. The J segment lost 6 bases and the V segment lost 0 bases, leaving 6 bases of the junction unmatched. The CDR3 covers 16 residues. The CDR3 DNA follows: TGTGCCAGCAGCCAAGAGTGGCGGGGGGGCCTCAATGAGCAGTTCTTC. It yields the protein CASSQEWRGGLNEQFF.

The chain links TRBV11-2 to TRBJ1-1; the D is unclear. The CDR3 spans 15 residues. Trimming removed 0 bases at V and 1 base at J, with 9 bases between. Germline V lookup: CDR1 SGHAT, CDR2 FQNNGV. CDR3 amino acids: CASSLDTSPNTEAFF. The CDR3 DNA reads TGTGCCAGCAGCTTAGATACGAGCCCGAACACTGAAGCTTTCTTT. Supplemented by reference TRBV11-2 and TRBJ1-1, the full variable domain reads EAGVAQSPRYKIIEKRQSVAFWCNPISGHATLYWYQQILGQGPKLLIQFQNNGVVDDSQLPKDRFSAERLKGVDSTLKIQPAKLEDSAVYLCASSLDTSPNTEAFFGQGTRLTVV.

This sequence joins TRBV28 and TRBJ2-7; TRBD2 matches 9 bases. The CDR3 is 13 amino acids. The V segment lost 7 bases and the J segment 0 bases; nucleotides outside the gene matches: 1. Germline lookup yields CDR1 MDHEN and CDR2 SYDVKM. CDR3 region: CASKRGDSYEQYF. DNA of the CDR3: TGTGCCAGCAAGCGGGGGGACTCCTACGAGCAGTACTTC. The whole variable domain, filled in from reference TRBV28 and TRBJ2-7, reads DVKVTQSSRYLVKRTGEKVFLECVQDMDHENMFWYRQDPGLGLRLIYFSYDVKMKEKGDIPEGYSVSREKKERFSLILESASTNQTSMYLCASKRGDSYEQYFGPGTRLTVT.

This chain uses TRBV11-2 with TRBJ2-3, with 9 nucleotides matching TRBD2. V lost 2 bases and J lost 3; bases outside the gene matches: 15. The CDR3 runs 19 residues. Germline CDR1 and CDR2: SGHAT and FQNNGV. The CDR3 here is CASSLRQRGAQTRTDTQYF. The CDR3 region has the DNA TGTGCCAGCAGCTTACGGCAGCGGGGGGCACAAACCCGGACAGATACGCAGTATTTT.

The chain joins TRBV7-9 to TRBJ1-3, with a weak D call TRBD1 (6 bases). Germline CDR1 is SEHNR and CDR2 is FQNEAQ (reference sequence). CDR3 size: 16 residues. V lost 8 bases and J 2 bases, leaving 19 bases between the germline ends. The CDR3 DNA reads TGTGCCAGCCGCTCACATGGGGGCAGCGCTGGAAACACCATATATTTT. This encodes CASRSHGGSAGNTIYF.

For this clone: The same CDR3 can be traced to other DNA sequences in this sample. The V call is TRBV5-4, the J call TRBJ2-3; D perhaps matches TRBD2 (6 bases). Germline CDR1 is SGHNT and CDR2 is YYREEE (reference sequence). The CDR3 spans 15 residues. Trimming left V 3 bases short and J 0 bases short, with 11 bases between. The DNA for the CDR3 is TGTGCCAGCAGCTCCGGGACTTCTAGCACAGATACGCAGTATTTT. This sequence encodes CASSSGTSSTDTQYF.

The chain has TRBV7-9 and TRBJ2-7, with D maybe TRBD1 (7 bases). Trimming shortened V by 5 bases and J by 3 bases, and 11 bases separated the two germline ends. The germline gives CDR1 SEHNR, CDR2 FQNEAQ (reference sequence). The CDR3 length is 13 residues. The CDR3 DNA sequence: TGTGCCAGCAGCCGCGGGACAGTCTACGAGCAGTACTTC. Its protein product is CASSRGTVYEQYF.

The chain uses TRBV2 and TRBJ2-1; TRBD2 aligns across 11 bases. In germline, CDR1 is SNHLY, CDR2 FYNNEI. The V and J ends lost 7 bases and 3 bases, in that order; junction bases with no gene match: 5. There are 15 residues in the CDR3. The CDR3 sequence is CASKVGLADYNEQFF. The CDR3 nucleotides read TGTGCCAGCAAAGTGGGACTAGCGGACTACAATGAGCAGTTCTTC.

This chain joins TRBV7-6 and TRBJ2-2; unclear D gene. The V and J ends lost 6 bases and 4 bases respectively, with 9 bases between them. CDR1 is SGHVS, CDR2 FNYEAQ, per germline. This CDR3 has 13 amino acids. CDR3 in DNA: TGTGCCAGCAGTTTCCTAGGCACCGGGGAGCTGTTTTTT. Translating it yields CASSFLGTGELFF. The full variable domain, completed using reference TRBV7-6 and TRBJ2-2, is GAGVSQSPRYKVTKRGQDVALRCDPISGHVSLYWYRQALGQGPEFLTYFNYEAQQDKSGLPNDRFSAERPEGSISTLTIQRTEQRDSAMYRCASSFLGTGELFFGEGSRLTVL.

The chain joins TRBV6-1 to TRBJ2-7; 11 bases align to TRBD1. CDR3 size: 13 residues. CDR1 and CDR2 (germline): MNHNS, SASEGT. The junction had 4 bases not matched to a gene; V was cut back by 8 bases and J by 4 bases. CDR3 sequence: CASRTGGRYEQYF. The CDR3 nucleotides read TGTGCCAGCCGGACAGGGGGCCGTTACGAGCAGTACTTC.

The V and J genes are TRBV9 and TRBJ1-1, with D uncertain. Germline values: CDR1 SGDLS, CDR2 YYNGEE. V lost 4 bases and J lost 4, with 14 bases in between. The length of the CDR3 is 14 residues. CDR3 sequence (DNA): TGTGCCAGCAGCTCCTATCAACTCGGCACTGAAGCTTTCTTT. Protein: CASSSYQLGTEAFF. Variable domain in full (rest from reference TRBV9 and TRBJ1-1): DSGVTQTPKHLITATGQRVTLRCSPRSGDLSVYWYQQSLDQGLQFLIQYYNGEERAKGNILERFSAQQFPDLHSELNLSSLELGDSALYFCASSSYQLGTEAFFGQGTRLTVV.

Notes on this clone: Other DNA sequences in this sample translate to the same CDR3. The chain combines TRBV19 with TRBJ2-5, with D hard to call. Germline CDR1 is LNHDA and CDR2 is SQIVND (reference sequence). The CDR3 runs to 11 residues. With 3 bases removed from V and 5 bases from J, the gap between germline ends came to 4 bases. Here the CDR3 DNA reads TGTGCCAGTAGTATCCGGGAGACCCAGTACTTC. It encodes CASSIRETQYF.

This sequence joins TRBV19 and TRBJ2-7; possibly TRBD2 for D (5 bases). The V end was cut by 5 bases, the J end by 3 bases, with 8 bases between. The CDR3 consists of 12 residues. Germline V gene sequence: CDR1 LNHDA, CDR2 SQIVND (reference sequence). CDR3 sequence (DNA): TGTGCCAGTAGTCCAGGAGGCTACGAGCAGTACTTC. As protein: CASSPGGYEQYF. The complete variable domain, with remaining parts taken from reference TRBV19 and TRBJ2-7, reads DGGITQSPKYLFRKEGQNVTLSCEQNLNHDAMYWYRQDPGQGLRLIYYSQIVNDFQKGDIAEGYSVSREKKESFPLTVTSAQKNPTAFYLCASSPGGYEQYFGPGTRLTVT.

The genes are TRBV29-1 and TRBJ2-1, with 9 bases aligning to TRBD1. The CDR3 loop spans 14 amino acids. The germline V gene has CDR1 SQVTM and CDR2 ANQGSEA. V dropped 3 bases and J dropped 4; count of bases not matched to a gene: 4. The CDR3 DNA follows: TGCAGCGTTGAGTCGGACAGGGGATACAATGAGCAGTTCTTC. It yields the protein CSVESDRGYNEQFF.